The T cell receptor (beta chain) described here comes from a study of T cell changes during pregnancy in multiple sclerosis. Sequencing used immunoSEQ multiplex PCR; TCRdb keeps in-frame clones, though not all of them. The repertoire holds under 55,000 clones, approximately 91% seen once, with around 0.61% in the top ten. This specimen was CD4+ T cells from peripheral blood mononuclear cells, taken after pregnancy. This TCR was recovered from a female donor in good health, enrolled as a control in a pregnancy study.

The CDR3 nucleotides read TGCGCCAGCAGCTACCCGACTAGCGGGAGGGGGTACGAGCAGTACTTC. It specifies CASSYPTSGRGYEQYF. The chain couples TRBV5-1 to TRBJ2-7; 14 bases are shared with TRBD2. The CDR3 length is 16 residues. Germline V lookup: CDR1 SGHRS, CDR2 YFSETQ. Unmatched junction bases numbered 6, after V lost 3 bases and J lost 4 bases. Variable domain in full (rest from reference TRBV5-1 and TRBJ2-7): KAGVTQTPRYLIKTRGQQVTLSCSPISGHRSVSWYQQTPGQGLQFLFEYFSETQRNKGNFPGRFSGRQFSNSRSEMNVSTLELGDSALYLCASSYPTSGRGYEQYFGPGTRLTVT.